The clone carrying this T cell receptor (beta chain) was counted between two and nine times. What it binds is not known. CDR3 length: 15 amino acids. Germline loops: CDR1 SNHLY, CDR2 FYNNEI. V shed 3 bases, J shed 5 bases, and the junction held 6 bases outside the gene matches. The sample belongs to a study of cytomegalovirus exposure and HLA in healthy donors. In the study overall: Both the roughly 120 validation repertoires and the 600 to 700 first-cohort repertoires used the same platform, as reported by a later analysis.

TCRdb's copy holds only in-frame clones and misses some; the assay was immunoSEQ multiplex PCR. The sample carries 92,000 or so clones, approximately 96% recorded once. Study observations and caveats: High sensitivity and specificity were reportedly achieved when the classifier diagnosed cytomegalovirus status.

The sequence was collected from a man aged 18 to 29 in good health and CMV-seronegative. Sequencing was performed on PBMCs. The chain recombines TRBV2 with TRBJ1-1, with TRBD1 identical over 10 bases. This chain's CDR3 is CASSDTTGGWTEAFF. The CDR3 nucleotides read TGTGCCAGCAGTGATACGACAGGGGGCTGGACTGAAGCTTTCTTT. The whole variable domain, filled in from reference TRBV2 and TRBJ1-1, reads EPEVTQTPSHQVTQMGQEVILRCVPISNHLYFYWYRQILGQKVEFLVSFYNNEISEKSEIFDDQFSVERPDGSNFTLKIRSTKLEDSAMYFCASSDTTGGWTEAFFGQGTRLTVV.